In this sample, the clone carrying this TCR beta chain turned up a few times. This record belongs to a study of T cells of healthy individuals. Each CDR3 protein is one row after TCRdb ran MiXCR on the 5' RACE reads. The sample carries around 90,000 distinct CDR3 sequences, roughly 5.1% recorded once. The TCR originated in a female donor in good health.

As DNA, the CDR3 is TGTGCCAGCTCAGAAACCGAGCTCGGCGGGGCGGCTGATACGCAGTATTTT. This codes for CASSETELGGAADTQYF. The chain combines TRBV18 with TRBJ2-3; D possibly corresponds to TRBD2 (6 bases). The ends were cut back, 5 bases at V and 6 bases at J, with 24 bases in the middle. The CDR3 runs 17 residues. The germline V gene encodes CDR1 KGHSH and CDR2 LQKENI.